A selection of T cell receptor beta chains follows, all from one sample in a study of type 1 and type 2 diabetes patients. Via MiXCR, TCRdb re-called the multiplex PCR reads, giving one row per CDR3 protein. The sample contains more than 250,000 distinct CDR3 sequences, approximately 50% of which appear only once. The specimen was peripheral blood mononuclear cells (PBMCs). All receptors derive from a man aged 18 to 30 with type 2 diabetes. Each CDR3 is given with its conserved first and last residue. A D gene is named only where the DNA matches it firmly. Clone size is shown for a subset of rows, as once, few, many or a class of expanded clone.

clone size	J gene	D gene	V gene	CDR3 protein	CDR3 DNA
.	TRBJ2-1	.	TRBV6-6	CASSYSAGASYNEQFF	TGTGCCAGCAGTTACTCGGCGGGGGCCTCCTACAATGAGCAGTTCTTC
.	TRBJ1-2	TRBD1	TRBV6-6	CASSLPGQNYGYTF	TGTGCCAGCAGTCTACCGGGACAGAACTATGGCTACACCTTC
.	TRBJ2-7	TRBD1	TRBV19	CASSRDSLSYEQYF	TGTGCCAGCAGCCGGGACAGCCTCTCCTACGAGCAGTACTTC
.	TRBJ2-5	.	TRBV5-1	CASSPAPAGGQETQYF	TGCGCCAGCAGCCCCGCGCCGGCCGGGGGACAAGAGACCCAGTACTTC
few	TRBJ2-1	.	TRBV5-1	CASSLRAGKQFF	TGCGCCAGCAGCTTGCGGGCGGGGAAGCAGTTCTTC
.	TRBJ2-1	.	TRBV2	CARVESSYNEQFF	TGTGCCAGAGTGGAGAGCTCCTACAATGAGCAGTTCTTC
.	TRBJ1-2	TRBD1	TRBV5-1	CASSPDRVEGYTF	TGCGCCAGCAGCCCGGACAGGGTCGAGGGCTACACCTTC
.	TRBJ1-6	TRBD1	TRBV20-1	CSAPDRAQNSPLHF	TGCAGTGCACCCGACAGGGCGCAGAATTCACCCCTCCACTTT
few	TRBJ2-5	TRBD2	TRBV20-1	CSAGPRPGLAGRRKTQYF	TGCAGTGCTGGCCCTCGACCGGGACTAGCGGGAAGGAGGAAGACCCAGTACTTC
.	TRBJ2-1	.	TRBV9	CASSVAGVGYNEQFF	TGTGCCAGCAGCGTAGCGGGGGTGGGATACAATGAGCAGTTCTTC
.	TRBJ1-2	.	TRBV20-1	CSAKMQDTYGYTF	TGCAGTGCCAAGATGCAGGATACCTATGGCTACACCTTC
.	TRBJ1-6	.	TRBV6-1	CASSGGIHNSPLHF	TGTGCCAGCAGTGGTGGGATCCATAATTCACCCCTCCACTTT
few	TRBJ1-2	.	TRBV7-8	CASSKGRTDNYGYTF	TGTGCCAGCAGCAAAGGACGGACGGACAACTATGGCTACACCTTC
.	TRBJ2-2	TRBD2	TRBV5-1	CASRTSVAFSNTGELFF	TGCGCCAGCCGGACTAGCGTGGCATTTTCGAACACCGGGGAGCTGTTTTTT
.	TRBJ1-2	.	TRBV9	CASSVDVGSGIYGYTF	TGTGCCAGCAGCGTAGATGTAGGGTCAGGGATCTATGGCTACACCTTC
.	TRBJ1-1	.	TRBV14	CASSSHGRGAFF	TGTGCCAGCAGCTCACACGGACGTGGAGCTTTCTTT
few	TRBJ2-1	.	TRBV20-1	CSAGELPSYNEQFF	TGCAGTGCCGGCGAACTACCTTCCTACAATGAGCAGTTCTTC
many	TRBJ2-7	.	TRBV19	CASSTSGSSYEQYF	TGTGCCAGTAGTACGTCAGGGAGCTCCTACGAGCAGTACTTC
.	TRBJ2-7	TRBD2	TRBV12-3/TRBV12-4	CASSPFRAGDAYEQYF	TGTGCCAGCAGTCCCTTTCGGGCGGGAGACGCCTACGAGCAGTACTTC
.	TRBJ2-7	TRBD1	TRBV10-3	CAIMRDRGENYEQYF	TGTGCCATCATGAGGGACAGGGGTGAAAACTACGAGCAGTACTTC
.	TRBJ2-7	.	TRBV20-1	CSARASVGLGEQYF	TGCAGTGCTAGGGCCTCGGTGGGATTAGGCGAGCAGTACTTC
few	TRBJ1-4	.	TRBV10-2	CASSELREKLFF	TGCGCCAGCAGTGAGCTGCGGGAAAAACTGTTTTTT
few	TRBJ2-1	.	TRBV19	CASSTRPPTEQFF	TGTGCCAGTAGTACCCGTCCTCCGACTGAGCAGTTCTTC
.	TRBJ1-4	TRBD1	TRBV24-1	CATSDLWGGQGGCTNEKLFF	TGTGCCACCAGTGATTTGTGGGGCGGACAGGGAGGGTGCACTAATGAAAAACTGTTTTTT
.	TRBJ2-1	.	TRBV29-1	CSGGATVKHEQFF	TGCAGCGGGGGGGCGACAGTAAAACATGAGCAGTTCTTC
many	TRBJ1-2	.	TRBV7-2	CASSFLQGSVGYTF	TGTGCCAGCAGCTTCCTTCAGGGTTCGGTTGGCTACACCTTC
.	TRBJ2-2	.	TRBV6-5	CASSYEGQLTGELFF	TGTGCCAGCAGTTACGAAGGACAGCTAACCGGGGAGCTGTTTTTT
.	TRBJ2-5	.	TRBV15	CATSGEALYQETQYF	TGTGCCACCAGCGGAGAAGCCCTGTACCAAGAGACCCAGTACTTC
.	TRBJ2-1	TRBD2	TRBV29-1	CSLTGLAYYNEQFF	TGCAGCCTCACAGGACTAGCCTACTACAATGAGCAGTTCTTC
.	TRBJ2-3	TRBD2	TRBV19	CASSSAGVNTQYF	TGTGCCAGTAGTTCGGCGGGAGTAAATACGCAGTATTTT
.	TRBJ1-2	.	TRBV14	CASSYGDGTNYGYTF	TGTGCCAGCAGTTACGGGGACGGGACTAACTATGGCTACACCTTC
.	TRBJ1-1	.	TRBV6-2/TRBV6-3	CASSPPRGPEAFF	TGTGCCAGCAGCCCCCCCCGGGGACCTGAAGCTTTCTTT
.	TRBJ2-3	.	TRBV19	CASSISGFADTQYF	TGTGCCAGTAGTATCTCAGGGTTTGCAGATACGCAGTATTTT
few	TRBJ2-5	.	TRBV28	CASSYPSPGEETQYF	TGTGCCAGCAGCTATCCGAGTCCCGGAGAAGAGACCCAGTACTTC
.	TRBJ1-4	.	TRBV25-1	CASSELQKNEKLFF	TGTGCCAGCAGTGAATTGCAGAAAAATGAAAAACTGTTTTTT
.	TRBJ1-1	TRBD1	TRBV7-3	CASSSDRWNTEAFF	TGTGCCAGCAGCTCGGACAGGTGGAACACTGAAGCTTTCTTT
few	TRBJ2-5	.	TRBV6-1	CASSASGGEETQYF	TGTGCCAGCAGTGCCTCTGGCGGGGAAGAGACCCAGTACTTC
.	TRBJ2-2	.	TRBV2	CAWSVRVTQGTGELFF	TGTGCCTGGAGTGTACGAGTTACCCAGGGGACCGGGGAGCTGTTTTTT
.	TRBJ1-5	.	TRBV2	CATSDKPGREGVNQPQHF	TGTGCCACCAGTGATAAGCCCGGCAGGGAAGGGGTCAATCAGCCCCAGCATTTT
.	TRBJ2-7	TRBD2	TRBV28	CASSFFLSGGEQYF	TGTGCCAGCAGTTTCTTCCTTTCGGGAGGCGAGCAGTACTTC
few	TRBJ2-7	TRBD1	TRBV28	CASSAPPGQGSYEQYF	TGTGCCAGCAGTGCACCGCCGGGACAGGGGTCCTACGAGCAGTACTTC
many	TRBJ2-5	.	TRBV15	CATSRDRAGETQYF	TGTGCCACCAGCAGAGACAGGGCGGGGGAGACCCAGTACTTC
few	TRBJ1-4	.	TRBV2	CASSEGTMVEKLFF	TGTGCCAGCAGTGAAGGGACTATGGTTGAAAAACTGTTTTTT
few	TRBJ2-7	.	TRBV28	CASSLNPTYEQYF	TGTGCCAGCAGTTTAAACCCTACCTACGAGCAGTACTTC
.	TRBJ2-5	TRBD1	TRBV7-2	CASSENGQGYETQYF	TGTGCCAGCAGTGAAAATGGACAGGGGTATGAGACCCAGTACTTC
few	TRBJ1-5	.	TRBV19	CASSITGSNQPQHF	TGTGCCAGTAGTATCACTGGGAGCAATCAGCCCCAGCATTTT
.	TRBJ1-6	.	TRBV13	CASSVDGGMAASTPLHF	TGTGCCAGCAGCGTAGATGGGGGGATGGCCGCCTCGACACCCCTCCACTTT